The present entry profiles one T cell receptor (beta chain) with its context. This CDR3 region has 11 residues. Trimming shortened V by 6 bases and J by 10 bases, and 10 bases separated the two germline ends. Germline CDR1 and CDR2: LNHDA and SQIVND (reference sequence). Random hexamers served to reverse transcribe roughly 0.45 to 1 ug RNA. TCRdb reprocessed the immunoSEQ multiplex PCR reads with MiXCR, giving one entry per CDR3 protein. The sample carries some 110,000 distinct CDR3 sequences, around 94% recorded once. These data come from a study of CD8 T cells in Susac syndrome. Sequenced: CD4+ T cells from PBMCs. This sequence joins TRBV19 and TRBJ2-1; D is possibly TRBD2 (5 bases). The origin of this receptor is a human donor in good health. The CDR3 loop reads CASSWTGEQFF. In nucleotides, the CDR3 is TGTGCCAGTAGCTGGACTGGGGAGCAGTTCTTC.